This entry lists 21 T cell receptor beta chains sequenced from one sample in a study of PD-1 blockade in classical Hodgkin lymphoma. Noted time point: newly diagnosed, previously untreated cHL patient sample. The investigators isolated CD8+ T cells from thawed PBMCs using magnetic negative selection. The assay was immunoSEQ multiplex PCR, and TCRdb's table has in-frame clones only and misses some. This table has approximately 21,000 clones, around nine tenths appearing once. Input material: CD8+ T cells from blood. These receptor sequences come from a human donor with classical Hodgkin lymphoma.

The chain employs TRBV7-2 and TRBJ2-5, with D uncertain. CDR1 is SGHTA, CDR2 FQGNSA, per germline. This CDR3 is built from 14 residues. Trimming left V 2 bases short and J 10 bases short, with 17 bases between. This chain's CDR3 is CASSLRSTHQVQYF. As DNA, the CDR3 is TGTGCCAGCAGCTTAAGATCGACCCACCAGGTCCAGTACTTC.

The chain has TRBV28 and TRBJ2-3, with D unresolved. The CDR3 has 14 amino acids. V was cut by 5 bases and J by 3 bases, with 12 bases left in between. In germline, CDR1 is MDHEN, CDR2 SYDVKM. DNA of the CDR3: TGTGCCAGCAGTAAGACGGACCGGACAGATACGCAGTATTTT. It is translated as CASSKTDRTDTQYF.

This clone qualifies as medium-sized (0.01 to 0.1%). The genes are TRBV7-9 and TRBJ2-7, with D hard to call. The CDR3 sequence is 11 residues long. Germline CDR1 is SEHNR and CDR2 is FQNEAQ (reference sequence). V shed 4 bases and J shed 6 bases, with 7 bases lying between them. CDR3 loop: CASSSGFEQYF. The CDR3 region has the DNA TGTGCCAGCAGCTCCGGATTCGAGCAGTACTTC.

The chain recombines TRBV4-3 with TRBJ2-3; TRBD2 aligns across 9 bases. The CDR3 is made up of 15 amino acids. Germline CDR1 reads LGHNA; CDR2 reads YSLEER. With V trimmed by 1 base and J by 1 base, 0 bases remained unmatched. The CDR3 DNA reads TGCGCCAGCAGCCAAGTAGCGGGAGGCACAGATACGCAGTATTTT. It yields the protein CASSQVAGGTDTQYF.

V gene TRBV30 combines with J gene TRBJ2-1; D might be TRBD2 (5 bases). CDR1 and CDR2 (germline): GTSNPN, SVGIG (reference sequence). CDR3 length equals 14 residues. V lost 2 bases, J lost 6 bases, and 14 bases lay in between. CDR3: CAWSSVGVGNEQFF. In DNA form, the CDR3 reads TGTGCCTGGAGTTCCGTGGGAGTTGGCAATGAGCAGTTCTTC.

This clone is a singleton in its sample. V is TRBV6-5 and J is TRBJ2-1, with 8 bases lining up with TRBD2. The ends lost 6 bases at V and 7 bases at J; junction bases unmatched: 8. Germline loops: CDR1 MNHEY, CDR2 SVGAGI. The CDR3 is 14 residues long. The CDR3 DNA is TGTGCCAGCAGCTGGACGAGCGGGAGTAATGAGCAGTTCTTC. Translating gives CASSWTSGSNEQFF.

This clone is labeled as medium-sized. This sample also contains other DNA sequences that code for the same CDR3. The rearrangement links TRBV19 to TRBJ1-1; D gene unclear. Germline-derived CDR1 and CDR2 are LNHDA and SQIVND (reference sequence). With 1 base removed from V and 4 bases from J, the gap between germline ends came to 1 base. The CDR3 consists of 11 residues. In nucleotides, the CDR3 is TGTGCCAGTAGTATAGTCACTGAAGCTTTCTTT. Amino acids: CASSIVTEAFF. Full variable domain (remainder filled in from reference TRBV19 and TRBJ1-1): DGGITQSPKYLFRKEGQNVTLSCEQNLNHDAMYWYRQDPGQGLRLIYYSQIVNDFQKGDIAEGYSVSREKKESFPLTVTSAQKNPTAFYLCASSIVTEAFFGQGTRLTVV.

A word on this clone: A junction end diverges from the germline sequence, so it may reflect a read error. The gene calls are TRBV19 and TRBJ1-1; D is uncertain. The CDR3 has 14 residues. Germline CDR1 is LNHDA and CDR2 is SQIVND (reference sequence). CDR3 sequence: CASSMRRVNAEAFF. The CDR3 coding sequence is TGTGCCAGTAGTATGAGAAGGGTGAACGCTGAAGCTTTCTTT.

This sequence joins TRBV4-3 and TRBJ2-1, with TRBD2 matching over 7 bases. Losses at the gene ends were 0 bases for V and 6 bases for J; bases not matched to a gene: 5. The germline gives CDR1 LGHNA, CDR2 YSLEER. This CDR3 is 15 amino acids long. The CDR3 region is CASSQEGGGANEQFF. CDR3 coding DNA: TGCGCCAGCAGCCAAGAGGGCGGGGGAGCCAATGAGCAGTTCTTC.

DNA for the CDR3: TGTGCCAGCAGTTTCCGGGACAGCGGTACGCAGTATTTT. Its translation is CASSFRDSGTQYF. The chain has TRBV27 and TRBJ2-3, with 7 bases aligning to TRBD1. The V gene end was trimmed by 3 bases and the J gene end by 8 bases; junction bases not matched to a gene: 5. CDR1 is MNHEY, CDR2 SMNVEV, per germline (reference sequence). CDR3 length: 13 amino acids.

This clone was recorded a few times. DNA for the CDR3: TGTGCCTGGAGTGTACTCGATCAGCCCCAGCATTTT. This gives the protein CAWSVLDQPQHF. This chain connects TRBV30 to TRBJ1-5; D uncertain. The CDR3 runs to 12 residues. V lost 0 bases and J 5 bases, leaving 5 bases between the germline ends. Germline V lookup: CDR1 GTSNPN, CDR2 SVGIG (reference sequence).

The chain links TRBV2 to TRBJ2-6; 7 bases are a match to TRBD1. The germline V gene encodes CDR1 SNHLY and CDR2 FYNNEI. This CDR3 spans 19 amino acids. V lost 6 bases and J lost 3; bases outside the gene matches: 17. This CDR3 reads CASRVGHRATGLGANVLTF. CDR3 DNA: TGTGCCAGCAGAGTGGGGCACCGGGCGACAGGGCTTGGGGCCAACGTCCTGACTTTC.

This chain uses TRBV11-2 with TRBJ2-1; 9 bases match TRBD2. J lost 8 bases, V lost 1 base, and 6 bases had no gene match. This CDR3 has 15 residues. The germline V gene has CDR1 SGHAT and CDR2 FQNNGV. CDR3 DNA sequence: TGTGCCAGCAGCTTAGGGGGGACTAGCAACGATGAGCAGTTCTTC. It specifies CASSLGGTSNDEQFF.

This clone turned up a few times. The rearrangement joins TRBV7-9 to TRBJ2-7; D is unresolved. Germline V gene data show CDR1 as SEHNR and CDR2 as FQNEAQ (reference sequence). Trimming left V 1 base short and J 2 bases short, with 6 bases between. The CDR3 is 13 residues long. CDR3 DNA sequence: TGTGCCAGCAGCTTAGGGTTTCCCTACGAGCAGTACTTC. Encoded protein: CASSLGFPYEQYF.

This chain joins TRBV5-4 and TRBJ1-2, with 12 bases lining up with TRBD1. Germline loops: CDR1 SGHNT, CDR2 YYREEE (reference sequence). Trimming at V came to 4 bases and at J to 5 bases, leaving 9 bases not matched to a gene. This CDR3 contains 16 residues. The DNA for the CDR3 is TGTGCCAGCAGCGCCCGGGACAGGGGGCTTAGTTATGGCTACACCTTC. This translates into CASSARDRGLSYGYTF.

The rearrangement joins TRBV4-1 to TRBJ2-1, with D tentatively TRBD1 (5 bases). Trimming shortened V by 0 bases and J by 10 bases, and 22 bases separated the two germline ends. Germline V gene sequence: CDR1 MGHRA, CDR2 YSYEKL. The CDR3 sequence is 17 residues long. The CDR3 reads CASSQDQVSGFKGEQFF. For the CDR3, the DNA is TGCGCCAGCAGCCAAGATCAAGTGTCAGGGTTCAAGGGGGAGCAGTTCTTC.

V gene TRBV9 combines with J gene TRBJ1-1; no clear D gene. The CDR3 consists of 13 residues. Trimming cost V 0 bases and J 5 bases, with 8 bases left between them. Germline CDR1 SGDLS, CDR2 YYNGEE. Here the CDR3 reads CASSVDEETEAFF. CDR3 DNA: TGTGCCAGCAGCGTAGACGAGGAAACTGAAGCTTTCTTT.

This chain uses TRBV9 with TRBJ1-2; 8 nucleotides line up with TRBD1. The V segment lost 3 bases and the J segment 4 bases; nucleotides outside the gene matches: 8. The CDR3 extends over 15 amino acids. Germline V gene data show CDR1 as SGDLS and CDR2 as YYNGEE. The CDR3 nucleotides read TGTGCCAGCAGCGGGGACAGGCCGCCTACCTATGGCTACACCTTC. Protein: CASSGDRPPTYGYTF.

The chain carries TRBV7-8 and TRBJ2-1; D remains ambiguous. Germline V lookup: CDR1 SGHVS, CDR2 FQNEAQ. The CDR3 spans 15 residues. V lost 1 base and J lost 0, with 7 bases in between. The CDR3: CASSLDPSSYNEQFF. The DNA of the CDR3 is TGTGCCAGCAGCTTAGACCCGAGCTCCTACAATGAGCAGTTCTTC.

The CDR3 sequence: CASSGLPEVYEQYF. The DNA of the CDR3 is TGTGCCAGCAGTGGCCTCCCGGAGGTTTACGAGCAGTACTTC. This chain connects TRBV25-1 to TRBJ2-7, with a possible D match to TRBD2 (5 bases). Trimming took 4 bases from V and 4 from J, leaving 14 bases between them. The germline V gene encodes CDR1 MGHDK and CDR2 SYGVNS. CDR3 length: 14 residues.

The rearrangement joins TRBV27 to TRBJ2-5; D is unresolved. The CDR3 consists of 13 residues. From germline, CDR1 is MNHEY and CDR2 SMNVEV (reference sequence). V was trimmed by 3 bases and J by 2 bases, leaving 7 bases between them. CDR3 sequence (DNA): TGTGCCAGCAGTTTTCGTCAGCAAGAGACCCAGTACTTC. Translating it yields CASSFRQQETQYF.